The following is a TCR beta chain sequence with its context. This entry is derived from a study of blood T cell repertoires in COVID-19. Background on the study: There were acute and convalescent COVID-19 samples, and they came from the United States, Italy and Spain.

Sequencing used immunoSEQ multiplex PCR; TCRdb keeps in-frame clones, though not all of them. The sample comprises roughly 160,000 clones, about 90% of which are singletons, and approximately 6.5% rests with the top ten. This clonotype originated in a woman aged 50 to 60 who had recovered from COVID-19. The sample was PBMCs or T cells enriched from blood (not recorded which).

Here the CDR3 reads CASSISPNLLAGDTDTQYF. The CDR3, as DNA: TGTGCCAGTAGTATAAGTCCAAATCTGCTAGCGGGAGACACAGATACGCAGTATTTT. The chain combines TRBV19 with TRBJ2-3; 10 bases agree with TRBD2. This CDR3 is 19 amino acids long. CDR1 LNHDA and CDR2 SQIVND come from the germline V gene (reference sequence). Trimming took 2 bases from V and 2 from J; bases not matched to a gene: 13.